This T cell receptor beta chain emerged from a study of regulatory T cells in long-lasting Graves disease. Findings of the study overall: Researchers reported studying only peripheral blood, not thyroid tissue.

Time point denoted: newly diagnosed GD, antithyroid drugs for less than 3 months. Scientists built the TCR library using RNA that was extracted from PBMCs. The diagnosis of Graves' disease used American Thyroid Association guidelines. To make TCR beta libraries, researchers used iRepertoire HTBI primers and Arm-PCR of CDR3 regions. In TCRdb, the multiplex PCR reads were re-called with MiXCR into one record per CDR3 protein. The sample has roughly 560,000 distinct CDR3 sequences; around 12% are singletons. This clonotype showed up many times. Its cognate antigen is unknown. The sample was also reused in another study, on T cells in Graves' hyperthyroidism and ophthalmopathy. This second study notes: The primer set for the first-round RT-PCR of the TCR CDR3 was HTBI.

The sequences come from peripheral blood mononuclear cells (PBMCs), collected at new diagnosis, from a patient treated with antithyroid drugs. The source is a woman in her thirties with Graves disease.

The CDR3 is CASSPASGSSPPYEQYF. The DNA of the CDR3 is TGTGCCAGCAGCCCGGCTAGCGGGAGTTCGCCTCCCTACGAGCAGTACTTC. This chain connects TRBV4-2 to TRBJ2-7, with 10 bases identical to TRBD2. V lost 4 bases to trimming and J lost 2 bases; unmatched junction nucleotides: 11. Germline lookup yields CDR1 LGHNA and CDR2 YNFKEQ. The CDR3 contains 17 residues.